The 14 T cell receptor beta chains below were found in one sample sequenced in a study of blood T cell repertoires in COVID-19. The data were produced by immunoSEQ multiplex PCR, yet TCRdb's version contains in-frame clones alone and is incomplete. The table lists about 240,000 clones, approximately 88% of them singletons. Material: PBMCs or T cells enriched from blood (not recorded which). Receptors originate from a woman in her thirties with acute COVID-19.

This clone was detected only once. The gene calls are TRBV6-2 or TRBV6-3 and TRBJ1-5; D is unclear. This CDR3 region has 17 residues. Trimming stripped 5 bases from V and 2 bases from J, with 19 bases between. Germline assignment: CDR1 MNHEY and CDR2 SVGEGT. CDR3 in amino acids: CASSLAGPPFGNQPQHF. CDR3 nucleotide sequence: TGTGCCAGCAGTCTAGCCGGGCCGCCGTTTGGCAATCAGCCCCAGCATTTT.

The chain employs TRBV10-3 and TRBJ1-4, with 8 bases lining up with TRBD1. The germline V gene encodes CDR1 ENHRY and CDR2 SYGVKD. The CDR3 is made up of 16 amino acids. V trimming: 6 bases; J trimming: 0 bases; junction bases outside the gene matches: 6. The CDR3 nucleotides read TGTGCCATCAGCCAGGGGGCCGACGCAACTAATGAAAAACTGTTTTTT. Protein: CAISQGADATNEKLFF.

This rearrangement joins TRBV24-1 to TRBJ1-1; tentative D call: TRBD1 (6 bases). This CDR3 contains 13 residues. Germline loops: CDR1 KGHDR, CDR2 SFDVKD. V dropped 2 bases and J dropped 5 bases, with 8 bases sitting between them. CDR3 sequence reads: CATSDSRGTEAFF. The CDR3 nucleotides read TGTGCCACCAGTGATTCCAGGGGAACTGAAGCTTTCTTT.

J is TRBJ1-1 and V is TRBV18; 8 bases match TRBD1. With 2 bases clipped from V and 1 base from J, the junction kept 6 bases outside the gene matches. Germline loops: CDR1 KGHSH, CDR2 LQKENI. This CDR3 comprises 16 residues. CDR3 DNA sequence: TGTGCCAGCTCACCAAGGACAGGGCGCGCGAACACTGAAGCTTTCTTT. This gives the protein CASSPRTGRANTEAFF.

The V gene is TRBV7-2, the J gene TRBJ1-2; maybe TRBD1 (6 bases). This CDR3 comprises 13 residues. Germline CDR1 SGHTA, CDR2 FQGNSA. With 5 bases removed from V and 3 bases from J, the gap between germline ends came to 10 bases. Here the CDR3 reads CASSRQEDYGYTF. For the CDR3, the DNA is TGTGCCAGCAGCCGACAGGAGGACTATGGCTACACCTTC. Full variable domain (rest looked up from reference TRBV7-2 and TRBJ1-2): GAGVSQSPSNKVTEKGKDVELRCDPISGHTALYWYRQSLGQGLEFLIYFQGNSAPDKSGLPSDRFSAERTGGSVSTLTIQRTQQEDSAVYLCASSRQEDYGYTFGSGTRLTVV.

This chain uses TRBV5-6 with TRBJ1-4; 7 bases are a match to TRBD1. The CDR3 covers 14 residues. The V gene's germline CDR1 is SGHDT and CDR2 YYEEEE. With 0 bases clipped from V and 6 bases from J, the junction kept 2 bases outside the gene matches. The CDR3 sequence: CASSLVQGDEKLFF. CDR3 bases: TGTGCCAGCAGCTTGGTTCAGGGGGATGAAAAACTGTTTTTT.

The chain employs TRBV4-1 and TRBJ2-3, with TRBD2 identical over 8 bases. The J segment lost 2 bases and the V segment lost 0 bases, leaving 4 bases of the junction unmatched. In germline, CDR1 is MGHRA, CDR2 YSYEKL. The CDR3 has 16 amino acids. CDR3 bases: TGCGCCAGCAGCCAAGAAGATAGCGGGGTCACAGATACGCAGTATTTT. It specifies CASSQEDSGVTDTQYF.

The chain is built from TRBV5-6 and TRBJ1-3; no clear D. Between the trimmed V and J ends, which lost 5 bases and 0 bases, there was a span of 9 bases. This CDR3 is built from 14 residues. In germline, CDR1 is SGHDT, CDR2 YYEEEE. CDR3 DNA: TGTGCCAGCAGTATTCGGGGCTCTGGAAACACCATATATTTT. The encoded protein is CASSIRGSGNTIYF. Full variable domain (missing parts from reference TRBV5-6 and TRBJ1-3): DAGVTQSPTHLIKTRGQQVTLRCSPKSGHDTVSWYQQALGQGPQFIFQYYEEEERQRGNFPDRFSGHQFPNYSSELNVNALLLGDSALYLCASSIRGSGNTIYFGEGSWLTVV.

This chain connects TRBV7-9 to TRBJ1-2; unclear D gene. CDR1 and CDR2 from the germline V gene are SEHNR and FQNEAQ (reference sequence). V dropped 5 bases and J dropped 4 bases, with 8 bases sitting between them. This CDR3 is 12 amino acids long. The CDR3 coding sequence is TGTGCCAGCAGCCCCCCCGGCTATGGCTACACCTTC. Its protein product is CASSPPGYGYTF.

The rearrangement links TRBV11-3 to TRBJ1-2, with 12 bases matching TRBD1. The V gene end was trimmed by 7 bases and the J gene end by 2 bases; junction bases not matched to a gene: 5. Germline V gives CDR1 SGHNT, CDR2 YENEEA. The CDR3 length is 15 residues. The DNA for the CDR3 is TGTGCCAGCACAACCGGGACAGGGGGCAACTATGGCTACACCTTC. Protein: CASTTGTGGNYGYTF.

This clone is a singleton in its sample. The chain uses TRBV6-5 and TRBJ1-6, with D hard to call. CDR3 size: 14 residues. Germline CDR1 and CDR2: MNHEY and SVGAGI. The ends were cut back, 8 bases at V and 4 bases at J, with 12 bases in the middle. Here the CDR3 reads CASARAQYNSPLHF. The CDR3 DNA follows: TGTGCCAGCGCGCGGGCCCAATATAATTCACCCCTCCACTTT.

J is TRBJ2-1 and V is TRBV10-1; maybe TRBD2 (5 bases). The CDR3 contains 13 residues. Germline V gene data show CDR1 as WNHNN and CDR2 as SYGVQD (reference sequence). V was cut by 6 bases and J by 5 bases, with 11 bases left in between. CDR3 DNA: TGCGCCAGCAGCCAACGGACTGACAATGAGCAGTTCTTC. The encoded protein is CASSQRTDNEQFF.

J is TRBJ2-3 and V is TRBV24-1, with D perhaps TRBD1 (6 bases). Germline V lookup: CDR1 KGHDR, CDR2 SFDVKD. The CDR3 contains 13 residues. V lost 3 bases to trimming and J lost 6 bases, with 9 bases between them. CDR3 amino acids: CATSDGGGDTQYF. The DNA for the CDR3 is TGTGCCACCAGTGATGGTGGGGGCGATACGCAGTATTTT.

The chain uses TRBV5-1 and TRBJ1-1; D possibly corresponds to TRBD1 (5 bases). CDR1 and CDR2 from the germline V gene are SGHRS and YFSETQ. The CDR3 runs 12 residues. V shed 4 bases and J shed 11 bases, with 15 bases lying between them. The CDR3 sequence is CASSPGTGGAFF. For the CDR3, the DNA is TGCGCCAGCAGCCCAGGGACGGGAGGCGCTTTCTTT.